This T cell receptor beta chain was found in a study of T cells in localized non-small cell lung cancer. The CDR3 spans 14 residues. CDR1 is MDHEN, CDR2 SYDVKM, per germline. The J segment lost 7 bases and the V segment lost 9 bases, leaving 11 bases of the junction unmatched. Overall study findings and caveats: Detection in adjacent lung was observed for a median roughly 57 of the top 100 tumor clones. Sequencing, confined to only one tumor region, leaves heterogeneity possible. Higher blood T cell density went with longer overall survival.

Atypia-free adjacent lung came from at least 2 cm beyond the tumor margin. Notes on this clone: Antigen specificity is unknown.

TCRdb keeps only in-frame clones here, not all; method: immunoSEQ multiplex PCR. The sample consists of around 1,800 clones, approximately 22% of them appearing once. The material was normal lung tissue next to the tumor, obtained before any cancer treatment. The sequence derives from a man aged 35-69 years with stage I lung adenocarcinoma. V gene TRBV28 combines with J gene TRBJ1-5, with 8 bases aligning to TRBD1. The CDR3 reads CASKQTGATQPQHF. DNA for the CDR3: TGTGCCAGTAAACAGACAGGGGCCACCCAGCCCCAGCATTTT.